The clone carrying this T cell receptor (beta chain) was seen many times. This specimen belongs to a study of early T cells in non-severe SARS-CoV-2 infection. Across the study: Bulk RNA from unsorted whole blood was sequenced; chains were unpaired.

TCRdb redid the calling of the 5' RACE reads with MiXCR, one entry per CDR3 protein. This sample has over 50,000 distinct CDR3 sequences, with approximately 15% found just once. Germline CDR1 is KGHDR and CDR2 is SFDVKD. V was clipped by 2 bases and J by 5 bases; unmatched bases: 6. The CDR3 runs to 15 residues. J is TRBJ2-5 and V is TRBV24-1; 8 positions agree with TRBD1. Sequencing used whole blood, obtained at baseline. This TCR derives from an adult who was a healthcare worker with PCR-confirmed SARS-CoV-2 infection or an uninfected control (not recorded which). This chain's CDR3 is CATSDSRTGSETQYF. The DNA of the CDR3 is TGTGCCACCAGTGATTCCCGGACAGGGAGCGAGACCCAGTACTTC.